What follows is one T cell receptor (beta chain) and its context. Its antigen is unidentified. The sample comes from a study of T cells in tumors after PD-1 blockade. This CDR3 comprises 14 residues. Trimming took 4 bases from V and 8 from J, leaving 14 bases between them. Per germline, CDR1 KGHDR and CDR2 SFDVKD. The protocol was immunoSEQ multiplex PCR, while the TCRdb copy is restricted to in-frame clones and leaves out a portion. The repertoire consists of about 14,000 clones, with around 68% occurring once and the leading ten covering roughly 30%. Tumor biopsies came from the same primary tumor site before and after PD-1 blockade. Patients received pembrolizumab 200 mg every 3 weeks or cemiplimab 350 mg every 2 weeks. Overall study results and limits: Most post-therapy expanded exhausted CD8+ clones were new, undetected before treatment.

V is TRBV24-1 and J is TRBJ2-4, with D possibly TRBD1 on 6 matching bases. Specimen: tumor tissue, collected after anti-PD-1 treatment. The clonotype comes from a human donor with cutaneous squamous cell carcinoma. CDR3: CATSDTRGSDIQYF. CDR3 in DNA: TGTGCCACCAGTGACACCAGGGGAAGCGACATTCAGTACTTC.